This TCR beta chain is drawn from a study of shared clonotypes between healthy human individuals. As for this clone: Its matching antigen is unknown.

There are 14 residues in the CDR3. Germline CDR1 reads MDHEN; CDR2 reads SYDVKM. V was pared by 9 bases and J by 5 bases, with 20 bases between. Study findings and constraints: Larger estimated richness was generally seen in naive subsets than in memory subsets. Few donors limited the genetic and exposure-history diversity represented. Collection of samples was limited to blood; tissue repertoires likely differ. The study found roughly 5% of naive CD4 clonotypes shared across a few donors.

The assay was immunoSEQ multiplex PCR, and TCRdb's table has in-frame clones only and misses some. The sample lists fewer than 1.8 million clones, around 98.5% seen once, with around 0.33% in the top ten. This receptor was taken from a man aged 25 to 45 in good health. Sequencing was carried out using naive CD4+ T cells sorted from blood. Sample subset: CD45RA+ positively selected. The chain is built from TRBV28 and TRBJ2-7; tentatively, D is TRBD1 or TRBD2 (5 bases each). The CDR3 DNA is TGTGCCAGTCACGGGACGCTGCCTGGAAACGAGCAGTACTTC. This sequence encodes CASHGTLPGNEQYF. Full variable domain (missing parts from reference TRBV28 and TRBJ2-7): DVKVTQSSRYLVKRTGEKVFLECVQDMDHENMFWYRQDPGLGLRLIYFSYDVKMKEKGDIPEGYSVSREKKERFSLILESASTNQTSMYLCASHGTLPGNEQYFGPGTRLTVT.